This TCR beta chain is from a study of shared clonotypes between healthy human individuals. The CDR3 covers 15 residues. Germline V gene lookup returns CDR1 SGDLS and CDR2 YYNGEE. The V end was cut by 0 bases, the J end by 2 bases, with 9 bases between. Original analysis: ImmunoSEQ only sent back junction sequences with no quality scores, so filtering was done differently. TCRdb's copy holds only in-frame clones and misses some; the assay was immunoSEQ multiplex PCR. V, J and clone size reflect that table, while D and trimming were determined from the DNA. The sample lists 2 million to 2.5 million clones; 85% to 95% were seen once.

The gene calls are TRBV9 and TRBJ2-1, with D unclear. The sequenced material came from naive CD4+ T cells from PBMCs. The sample's subset: CD45RA+ positively selected. The sequence was collected from a man in his late teens or twenties in good health. Some clones in this sample may be carry-over from other donors' samples. The CDR3 here is CASSVGLVPYNEQFF. CDR3 bases: TGTGCCAGCAGCGTAGGGCTAGTTCCCTACAATGAGCAGTTCTTC.